This T cell receptor beta chain originates from a study of T cells in Graves' hyperthyroidism and ophthalmopathy (dated by TCRdb to the late 2010s). Looking at the study overall: Peripheral blood was collected at initial diagnosis, before any treatment. The paper reports TCR Vbeta CDR3 sequencing of 140 or so peripheral blood samples: 43 ophthalmopathy, fewer than 80 hyperthyroidism and around 17 progressor patients. For training and testing, the 110 or so patients in the discovery cohort were randomly divided in a 7:3 ratio. A discovery cohort of 95 to 100 patients, about 43 with Graves' ophthalmopathy and approximately 57 with stable Graves' hyperthyroidism, was used to find distinguishing TCR V-J signatures. Once sampling was done, hyperthyroidism patients were given methimazole at a starting dose of 30 mg daily, whereas ophthalmopathy patients were given high-dose intravenous methylprednisolone. The study also compared thyroid tissue and blood T-cell repertoires from about six Graves' hyperthyroidism patients. An independent validation cohort of fewer than 20 hyperthyroidism patients and 17 patients who later progressed to ophthalmopathy tested prospective prediction of ophthalmopathy. Points the paper makes about the study in general: In validation, the model predicted progression to ophthalmopathy a median of about 5.9 months before onset, with approximately 71% sensitivity and about 75% specificity. Sample size was not statistically predetermined, and investigators were not blinded to group allocation. A 13 V-J signature model separated ophthalmopathy from stable hyperthyroidism, with over 85% sensitivity and 81.08% specificity in cross-validation and 80%/75% in testing. Most expanded thyroid clonotypes (frequency above 0.001) were also detected in blood, a finding suggesting that blood repertoires may reflect thyroid immune responses.

This clonotype was detected ten times or more. It has no known antigen specificity. Base qualities are not recorded, but no much larger clone differs from it by a single base. A patient counted as having stable Graves' hyperthyroidism if no progression to ophthalmopathy occurred over 18 months of follow-up. The hyperthyroidism patients were between 18 and 65 years old and newly diagnosed, with a disease duration of less than 2 months. Exclusion was applied to patients with uncontrolled infections, other autoimmune diseases, pregnancy or lactation. Diagnoses were established on the basis of clinical symptoms, serum thyroxine and TRAb, thyroid ultrasound, and orbital computed tomography. PBMCs were separated from around 9.1 ml of fresh peripheral blood using Ficoll-Paque density gradient centrifugation. Total RNA was extracted with Trizol reagent, and quality was checked on an Agilent 2100 Bioanalyzer.

TCR beta CDR3 regions were amplified from RNA transcripts. The first round of RT-PCR for the TCR CDR3 was performed with the HTBI primer set and the Qiagen OneStep RT-PCR kit. Libraries were constructed in a second round of multiplex PCR, after which size selection and purification were performed. Libraries were sequenced paired-end with 100 bp reads on an Illumina HiSeq2000. The published analysis was carried out like this. SOAPnuke was used to process the raw data, throwing out any read that contained adapters or uncalled bases, had a mean Phred below 15, or lacked an exact constant-primer or identifier match. COPE v1.2.5 was used to merge high-quality paired reads, and clonotypes were defined as unique nucleotide sequences. Clonotypes were aligned to IMGT TRBV, TRBD and TRBJ reference segments using MiTCR v1.1. The analysis was restricted to V-J combinations with a frequency above 0.0001, which together covered about 99% of the repertoires. The TCS score was defined as F50 (clonal expansion) divided by E x V (chaos), with BLOSUM62-based TCRdist calculated between CDR3 peptides within each V-J. Welch's t-statistics and random forest reduced some 510 V-J features to 10 to 15, which were used in a naive Bayes classifier (R e1071). The public reads were reprocessed in TCRdb via fastp at Q25 and MiXCR, keeping in-frame beta chains. Rows are unified per CDR3 protein, each entry keeping the most common DNA and genes. The V and J calls were determined by TCRdb, not by the authors. For this sample there are roughly 170,000 distinct CDR3 sequences; approximately 17% appear just once. 25% to 30% of the sample belongs to the ten largest clones.

Sequenced sample: blood. The receptor's source is a woman aged 45-60 years with Graves' hyperthyroidism.

The DNA reads as follows: TGCAGCGTTAGTGGACAGCCGAACACTGAAGCTTTCTTT. Protein translation: CSVSGQPNTEAFF. The chain is made from TRBV29-1 and TRBJ1-1; perhaps TRBD1 is the D gene, with 6 bases matching. The CDR3 runs 13 residues from the cysteine to the phenylalanine. Of all the DNA, just the CDR3 is kept, 39 bases in frame from base 1. The germline V gene provides CDR1 SQVTM and CDR2 ANQGSEA. V drops 5 bases and J drops 1 base, leaving 11 bases in between.